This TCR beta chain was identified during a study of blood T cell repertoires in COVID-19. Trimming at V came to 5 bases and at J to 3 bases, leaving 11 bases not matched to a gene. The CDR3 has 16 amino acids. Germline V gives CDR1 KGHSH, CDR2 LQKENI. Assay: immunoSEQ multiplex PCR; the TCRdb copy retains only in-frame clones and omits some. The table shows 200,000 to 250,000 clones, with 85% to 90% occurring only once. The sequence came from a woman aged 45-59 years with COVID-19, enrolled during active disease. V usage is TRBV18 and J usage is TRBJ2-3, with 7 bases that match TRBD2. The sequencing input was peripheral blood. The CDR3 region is CASSALGGAGTDTQYF. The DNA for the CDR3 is TGTGCCAGCTCAGCCCTGGGAGGGGCGGGTACAGATACGCAGTATTTT.